This TCR beta chain was obtained from a study of cytomegalovirus exposure and HLA in healthy donors. Primers included in the PCR were 60 Vbeta and 13 Jbeta primers. Profiling relied on immunoSEQ multiplex PCR, and the TCRdb table lists in-frame clones only, not all of them. The sample lists 140,000 or so clones, approximately 67% occurring once. The clonotype originates from a woman aged 60-75 years in good health and CMV-seronegative. The sequencing sample was made of PBMCs.

The CDR3 here is CATSRGVAADTQYF. Written as DNA, the CDR3 is TGTGCCACCAGCAGAGGGGTAGCGGCAGATACGCAGTATTTT. The chain links TRBV15 to TRBJ2-3, with D tentatively TRBD2 (6 bases). Germline CDR1 and CDR2: LNHNV and YYDKDF (reference sequence). Trimming removed 1 base from V and 4 bases from J, with 9 bases in between. This CDR3 region has 14 residues. Complete variable domain (other parts from reference TRBV15 and TRBJ2-3): DAMVIQNPRYQVTQFGKPVTLSCSQTLNHNVMYWYQQKSSQAPKLLFHYYDKDFNNEADTPDNFQSRRPNTSFCFLDIRSPGLGDTAMYLCATSRGVAADTQYFGPGTRLTVL.